Listed below are T cell receptor beta chains from one sample, sequenced in a study of shared clonotypes between healthy human individuals. Produced via immunoSEQ multiplex PCR; TCRdb's table is partial and in-frame only. The sample holds 2 million to 2.5 million clones, over 85% seen once. The source material was naive CD8+ T cells sorted from blood. Receptors were obtained from a man between 18 and 29 years old in good health. Each CDR3 is given with its conserved first and last residue. The order of the fields is CDR3 DNA, CDR3 protein, D gene, J gene, clone size, V gene. D genes are given only for firm matches. Size is omitted from some rows. Given values are once, few, many or a class for expanded clones.

cdr3_nt: TGTGCCAGCAGTTTAAATTTACTAGCGGGAGTTACCGCGAACACCGGGGAGCTGTTTTTT
cdr3_aa: CASSLNLLAGVTANTGELFF
d_call: TRBD2
j_call: TRBJ2-2
clone_size: .
v_call: TRBV27

cdr3_nt: TGCGCCAGCAGCCGCAGGGGACAGGGAAGCTCCTACGAGCAGTACTTC
cdr3_aa: CASSRRGQGSSYEQYF
d_call: TRBD1
j_call: TRBJ2-7
clone_size: .
v_call: TRBV4-1

cdr3_nt: TGTGCCAGCAGTCCCTCCCGGGGGGTTATCTCCTACGAGCAGTACTTC
cdr3_aa: CASSPSRGVISYEQYF
d_call: TRBD2
j_call: TRBJ2-7
clone_size: .
v_call: TRBV27

cdr3_nt: TGTGCCAGCAGTTTTGCCGCAGGGCTTAATCAGCCCCAGCATTTT
cdr3_aa: CASSFAAGLNQPQHF
d_call: .
j_call: TRBJ1-5
clone_size: .
v_call: TRBV28

cdr3_nt: TGTGCCAGCAGCTTAGCAGCAGGCGGGAGGATCGACTACGAGCAGTACTTC
cdr3_aa: CASSLAAGGRIDYEQYF
d_call: TRBD2
j_call: TRBJ2-7
clone_size: .
v_call: TRBV7-9

cdr3_nt: TGTGCCTGGACCAAGGGTTCCCACGAGCAGTACTTC
cdr3_aa: CAWTKGSHEQYF
d_call: .
j_call: TRBJ2-7
clone_size: .
v_call: TRBV30

cdr3_nt: TGTGCCAGCAGCTTATCCGGAGAGACCCAGTACTTC
cdr3_aa: CASSLSGETQYF
d_call: .
j_call: TRBJ2-5
clone_size: .
v_call: TRBV11-1

cdr3_nt: TGTGCCAGCAGCTCCGGGAGTGAAGAGACCCAGTACTTC
cdr3_aa: CASSSGSEETQYF
d_call: .
j_call: TRBJ2-5
clone_size: .
v_call: TRBV7-6

cdr3_nt: TGTGCCATCAGTGCCGATAGGGGGAACACTGAAGCTTTCTTT
cdr3_aa: CAISADRGNTEAFF
d_call: .
j_call: TRBJ1-1
clone_size: .
v_call: TRBV10-3

cdr3_nt: TGTGCCAGCAGAAATAAACAGGGGTACGAGCAGTACTTC
cdr3_aa: CASRNKQGYEQYF
d_call: TRBD1
j_call: TRBJ2-7
clone_size: .
v_call: TRBV11-2

cdr3_nt: TGTGCCAGTAGTCCAGGGGGGATCACTGAAGCTTTCTTT
cdr3_aa: CASSPGGITEAFF
d_call: TRBD1
j_call: TRBJ1-1
clone_size: .
v_call: TRBV19

cdr3_nt: TGCGCCAGCAGCCAAGAGGACGGAGCTAACTATGGCTACACCTTC
cdr3_aa: CASSQEDGANYGYTF
d_call: .
j_call: TRBJ1-2
clone_size: .
v_call: TRBV4-1

cdr3_nt: TGTGCCAGCAGTGATCCGGGGTCCTACGAGCAGTACTTC
cdr3_aa: CASSDPGSYEQYF
d_call: .
j_call: TRBJ2-7
clone_size: .
v_call: TRBV6-1

cdr3_nt: TGTGCCAGCAGCCTAACGGGAGACACCTACGAGCAGTACTTC
cdr3_aa: CASSLTGDTYEQYF
d_call: .
j_call: TRBJ2-7
clone_size: .
v_call: TRBV28

cdr3_nt: TGTGCCAGCAGTTCCCTGGGACTCGTCGAGCAGTTCTTC
cdr3_aa: CASSSLGLVEQFF
d_call: .
j_call: TRBJ2-1
clone_size: once
v_call: TRBV27

cdr3_nt: TGTGCCAGCAGCCAAGGAAGCGGTGAGCAGTTCTTC
cdr3_aa: CASSQGSGEQFF
d_call: .
j_call: TRBJ2-1
clone_size: .
v_call: TRBV14

cdr3_nt: TGTGCCAGCAGTGAAGCGTGGGGGGGCACAGATACGCAGTATTTT
cdr3_aa: CASSEAWGGTDTQYF
d_call: .
j_call: TRBJ2-3
clone_size: .
v_call: TRBV2

cdr3_nt: TGTGCCAGCAGTGAAGAATCCGGAAATGAAGCTTTCTTT
cdr3_aa: CASSEESGNEAFF
d_call: .
j_call: TRBJ1-1
clone_size: .
v_call: TRBV6-4

cdr3_nt: TGTGCCAGCAGCCCAACGGGGGGGACAGATACGCAGTATTTT
cdr3_aa: CASSPTGGTDTQYF
d_call: TRBD2
j_call: TRBJ2-3
clone_size: .
v_call: TRBV13

cdr3_nt: TGTGCCAGCAGCTTGGTACTAGCGGGAGGCAACGAGCAGTACTTC
cdr3_aa: CASSLVLAGGNEQYF
d_call: TRBD2
j_call: TRBJ2-7
clone_size: .
v_call: TRBV5-6

cdr3_nt: TGTGCCAGCAGCGGAGCAGGGGCGTACTATGGCTACACCTTC
cdr3_aa: CASSGAGAYYGYTF
d_call: .
j_call: TRBJ1-2
clone_size: .
v_call: TRBV9

cdr3_nt: TGCGCCAGCAGCCAAGATCGTGGGGCTACGCAGCCCCAGCATTTT
cdr3_aa: CASSQDRGATQPQHF
d_call: .
j_call: TRBJ1-5
clone_size: .
v_call: TRBV4-1

cdr3_nt: TGTGCCAGCAGCCCAGGGACAGGGATCCACGAGCAGTACTTC
cdr3_aa: CASSPGTGIHEQYF
d_call: TRBD1
j_call: TRBJ2-7
clone_size: once
v_call: TRBV5-6

cdr3_nt: TGTGCCAGCACCATGGGCGTGGGGCTGGGTGAGCAGTTCTTC
cdr3_aa: CASTMGVGLGEQFF
d_call: .
j_call: TRBJ2-1
clone_size: .
v_call: TRBV7-8

cdr3_nt: TGTGCCAGCAGGGCGGCAGCCTCCTACGAGCAGTACTTC
cdr3_aa: CASRAAASYEQYF
d_call: .
j_call: TRBJ2-7
clone_size: .
v_call: TRBV2

cdr3_nt: TGTGCCAGCAGTCCGATAGCGGGGGTGGGGACAGATACGCAGTATTTT
cdr3_aa: CASSPIAGVGTDTQYF
d_call: TRBD2
j_call: TRBJ2-3
clone_size: .
v_call: TRBV28

cdr3_nt: TGTGCCAGCATTCAGGGGGGTGAGCAGTTCTTC
cdr3_aa: CASIQGGEQFF
d_call: .
j_call: TRBJ2-1
clone_size: .
v_call: TRBV6-5

cdr3_nt: TGTGCCTGGACCCGACTAGGGGGGCGGACAGATACGCAGTATTTT
cdr3_aa: CAWTRLGGRTDTQYF
d_call: .
j_call: TRBJ2-3
clone_size: .
v_call: TRBV30

cdr3_nt: TGTGCCAGCACCTGGACAGGGGGGGAGACCCAGTACTTC
cdr3_aa: CASTWTGGETQYF
d_call: TRBD1
j_call: TRBJ2-5
clone_size: .
v_call: TRBV7-9

cdr3_nt: TGCGCCAGCAGCTTGGAGGCCGGAGAGCGCACAGATACGCAGTATTTT
cdr3_aa: CASSLEAGERTDTQYF
d_call: .
j_call: TRBJ2-3
clone_size: .
v_call: TRBV5-1

cdr3_nt: TGTGCCAGCAGTGAAGAGGGTAGTACCGATGAGCAGTTCTTC
cdr3_aa: CASSEEGSTDEQFF
d_call: .
j_call: TRBJ2-1
clone_size: .
v_call: TRBV2

cdr3_nt: TGTGCCAGCAGTTACCCGGGACAGGGATGGGGAGAGACCCAGTACTTC
cdr3_aa: CASSYPGQGWGETQYF
d_call: TRBD1
j_call: TRBJ2-5
clone_size: .
v_call: TRBV7-9

cdr3_nt: TGTGCCAGCAGCTTTCAGGGTTACAACACTGAAGCTTTCTTT
cdr3_aa: CASSFQGYNTEAFF
d_call: .
j_call: TRBJ1-1
clone_size: .
v_call: TRBV5-6

cdr3_nt: TGTGCCAGCAGTTCGTTGAGCCCAGGGGGCTCACCCCTCCACTTT
cdr3_aa: CASSSLSPGGSPLHF
d_call: TRBD1
j_call: TRBJ1-6
clone_size: .
v_call: TRBV27

cdr3_nt: TGCGCCAGCAGCGCCCTCGGACTAGCGGAAGAGACCCAGTACTTC
cdr3_aa: CASSALGLAEETQYF
d_call: TRBD2
j_call: TRBJ2-5
clone_size: .
v_call: TRBV5-1

cdr3_nt: TGCGCCAGCAGACAGGTCGGCTCCTACGAGCAGTACTTC
cdr3_aa: CASRQVGSYEQYF
d_call: .
j_call: TRBJ2-7
clone_size: .
v_call: TRBV5-1

cdr3_nt: TGCAGCGTTACCTCAGGGATCTCCTACGAGCAGTACTTC
cdr3_aa: CSVTSGISYEQYF
d_call: .
j_call: TRBJ2-7
clone_size: once
v_call: TRBV29-1

cdr3_nt: TGTGCCATCAGTGGGGATGGGGGAGGAGGCTACGAGCAGTACTTC
cdr3_aa: CAISGDGGGGYEQYF
d_call: .
j_call: TRBJ2-7
clone_size: .
v_call: TRBV10-3

cdr3_nt: TGCGCCAGCAGCCAAGACCGGGCGTTCGTTACTCGGGGGGAGGCTAACTATGGCTACACCTTC
cdr3_aa: CASSQDRAFVTRGEANYGYTF
d_call: .
j_call: TRBJ1-2
clone_size: .
v_call: TRBV4-1

cdr3_nt: TGTGCCAGCAGCAATGAGGGGGCCTACGCAGATACGCAGTATTTT
cdr3_aa: CASSNEGAYADTQYF
d_call: TRBD1
j_call: TRBJ2-3
clone_size: once
v_call: TRBV11-2

cdr3_nt: TGTGCCAGCAGTTATTTGTCGGGAGGAAACACCATATATTTT
cdr3_aa: CASSYLSGGNTIYF
d_call: .
j_call: TRBJ1-3
clone_size: once
v_call: TRBV28

cdr3_nt: TGTGCCAGCAGCTTTATAGGGCAGACCGAAGGAAAACTGTTTTTT
cdr3_aa: CASSFIGQTEGKLFF
d_call: .
j_call: TRBJ1-4
clone_size: .
v_call: TRBV7-8

cdr3_nt: TGTGCCAGTAGCTTCGCGGGACAGCTCTACGAGCAGTACTTC
cdr3_aa: CASSFAGQLYEQYF
d_call: .
j_call: TRBJ2-7
clone_size: .
v_call: TRBV19

cdr3_nt: TGCGCCAGCAGCTTGGCCGGGAATTCACCCCTCCACTTT
cdr3_aa: CASSLAGNSPLHF
d_call: .
j_call: TRBJ1-6
clone_size: few
v_call: TRBV5-1

cdr3_nt: TGCGCCAGCAGCCCGACCAGTGGGAGCACAGATACGCAGTATTTT
cdr3_aa: CASSPTSGSTDTQYF
d_call: .
j_call: TRBJ2-3
clone_size: .
v_call: TRBV4-1

cdr3_nt: TGTGCCAGCAGCATCGCCGACAGTTCCTACGAGCAGTACTTC
cdr3_aa: CASSIADSSYEQYF
d_call: .
j_call: TRBJ2-7
clone_size: .
v_call: TRBV5-4

cdr3_nt: TGTGCCAGCAGTTCCACAGCGGGAGGGAATCTTTATGAGCAGTACTTC
cdr3_aa: CASSSTAGGNLYEQYF
d_call: TRBD2
j_call: TRBJ2-7
clone_size: .
v_call: TRBV7-2

cdr3_nt: TGCGCCAGTACGGACAGCCTCTATGGCTACACCTTC
cdr3_aa: CASTDSLYGYTF
d_call: .
j_call: TRBJ1-2
clone_size: .
v_call: TRBV10-2

cdr3_nt: TGTGCCAGCAGCCATCCGGGACAGGGGAGCGATGAGCAGTTCTTC
cdr3_aa: CASSHPGQGSDEQFF
d_call: TRBD1
j_call: TRBJ2-1
clone_size: .
v_call: TRBV4-2

cdr3_nt: TGTGCCAGTAGTTCCGGGACAGGGGGGGTCTACGAGCAGTACTTC
cdr3_aa: CASSSGTGGVYEQYF
d_call: TRBD1
j_call: TRBJ2-7
clone_size: .
v_call: TRBV19

cdr3_nt: TGTGCCAGTGGGCACAGGTGGATTGAGGGGGAGACCTTC
cdr3_aa: CASGHRWIEGETF
d_call: .
j_call: TRBJ1-2
clone_size: .
v_call: TRBV19

cdr3_nt: TGTGCCAGCAGCTCGGGACAGGTTCTCTCCTACGAGCAGTACTTC
cdr3_aa: CASSSGQVLSYEQYF
d_call: TRBD1
j_call: TRBJ2-7
clone_size: .
v_call: TRBV6-6